This paragraph covers one T cell receptor (beta chain) sequence. What it binds is not known. Assay: immunoSEQ multiplex PCR; the TCRdb copy retains only in-frame clones and omits some. The sample shows 100,000 to 150,000 clones, 85% to 95% of them seen only once. The data originate from a study of OX40 agonist ivuxolimab in advanced cancers. Overall study context: Head and neck, renal cell, melanoma or hepatocellular carcinoma were the cancers that dose-escalation patients had. Three patients, one with hepatocellular carcinoma and two with cutaneous melanoma, responded partially. Whole-study findings and limits: Which antigen the expanded peripheral T cells recognized is unknown.

J lost 2 bases, V lost 7 bases, and 7 bases had no gene match. The germline V gene encodes CDR1 MRHNA and CDR2 SNTAGT. The CDR3 totals 15 residues. No patient had autoimmune disease or received systemic immunosuppression. The chain uses TRBV6-4 and TRBJ2-7; 11 positions match TRBD1. The material sequenced was CD4+ or CD8+ T cells sorted from blood, taken in a trial of the OX40 agonist ivuxolimab. This TCR was recovered from an adult with an advanced solid tumor such as melanoma, head and neck, liver or kidney cancer. The CDR3 sequence is CASTPGQGATYEQYF. DNA for the CDR3: TGTGCCAGCACCCCCGGACAGGGGGCAACCTACGAGCAGTACTTC.